This T cell receptor beta chain was identified in a study of response to subunit inactivated influenza vaccine. Study results and limitations: The study's authors posited that every seasonal influenza vaccination enlists few new T cells.

Using its own MiXCR run on the RT-PCR reads, TCRdb lists one record per CDR3 protein. The table includes around 470,000 distinct CDR3 sequences, 7.2% detected once. To note about this clonotype: What it binds is unknown.

This sample comprised PBMCs from blood, obtained 23 to 25 months after vaccination. The receptor was derived from a man aged 50-75 years who received an inactivated influenza vaccine.

In DNA form, the CDR3 reads TGCGCCAGCAGCCAAGAATTAGGGGGCTATGGCTACACCTTC. This encodes CASSQELGGYGYTF. The chain recombines TRBV4-3 with TRBJ1-2; TRBD1 might be the D (6 bases). The CDR3 consists of 14 residues. The V end lost 0 bases, the J end lost 4 bases, and 9 bases lay between the germline ends. The germline CDR1 and CDR2 sequences are LGHNA and YSLEER.